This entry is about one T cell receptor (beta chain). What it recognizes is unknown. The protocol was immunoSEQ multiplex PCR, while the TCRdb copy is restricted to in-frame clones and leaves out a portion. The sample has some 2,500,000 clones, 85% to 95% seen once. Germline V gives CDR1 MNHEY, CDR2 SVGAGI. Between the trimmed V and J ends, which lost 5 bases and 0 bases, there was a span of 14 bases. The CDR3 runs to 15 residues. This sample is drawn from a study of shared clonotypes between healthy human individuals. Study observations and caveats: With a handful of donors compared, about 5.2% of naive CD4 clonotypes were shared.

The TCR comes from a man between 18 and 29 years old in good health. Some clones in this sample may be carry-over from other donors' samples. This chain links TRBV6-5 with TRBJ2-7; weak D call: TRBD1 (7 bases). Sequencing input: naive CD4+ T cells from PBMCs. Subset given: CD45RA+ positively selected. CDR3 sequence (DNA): TGTGCCAGCAGTCGACCAGGGGGGACCTCCTACGAGCAGTACTTC. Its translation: CASSRPGGTSYEQYF.